The present TCR beta chain was sequenced within a study of T cells in Graves' hyperthyroidism and ophthalmopathy. Exclusion followed for patients with uncontrolled infection, other autoimmune disease, pregnancy or lactation. It was at first hyperthyroidism diagnosis, before any ophthalmopathy symptoms, that the blood sample was taken. RNA transcripts yielded amplified TCR beta CDR3 regions. Carried out on the TCR CDR3, a first-round RT-PCR used the HTBI primer set. One entry per CDR3 protein results from TCRdb running MiXCR on the multiplex PCR reads. This table has a few hundred thousand distinct CDR3 sequences, less than 20% appearing once. Ten or more counts support this clonotype. V lost 3 bases and J 3 bases, leaving 25 bases between the germline ends. From germline, CDR1 is DFQATT and CDR2 SNEGSKA (reference sequence). The CDR3 contains 18 residues.

This clonotype was obtained from a woman aged 18-29 years with Graves' hyperthyroidism that later progressed to Graves' ophthalmopathy. V and J are TRBV20-1 and TRBJ2-3; D perhaps matches TRBD2 (6 bases). Sequencing input: blood. The CDR3 loop reads CSARSFGLPGGRTDTQYF. CDR3 coding DNA: TGCAGTGCTAGGAGCTTCGGTCTCCCCGGAGGGCGGACAGATACGCAGTATTTT.